A selection of T cell receptor beta chains follows, all from one sample in a study of vaccination effects on CD4 cells after COVID-19. Their recognized antigens are unknown. TCRdb keeps only in-frame clones here, not all; method: immunoSEQ multiplex PCR. The sample records approximately 47,000 clones, about 80% being singletons. Here the sequenced sample was CD4+ T cells from PBMCs cultured without peptide, taken before COVID-19 vaccination. The receptors shown here come from a human donor who had a prior SARS-CoV-2 infection. CDR3s include the opening cysteine and the closing phenylalanine or tryptophan. The order of the fields is clone size, D gene, J gene, V gene, CDR3 DNA, CDR3 protein. A D gene is named only where the DNA matches it firmly. A clone size is listed for some rows: how often the clone was seen (once, few, many), or a class if it is expanded.

-,TRBD2,TRBJ2-1,TRBV7-2,TGTGCCAGCAGCCCCCCGGGACTAGCGGGGGGTCTCTCCTACAATGAGCAGTTCTTC,CASSPPGLAGGLSYNEQFF
-,TRBD1,TRBJ2-2,TRBV7-3,TGTGCCAGCAGCCGATTAATGGCAGGGGGTGGTACCGGGGAGCTGTTTTTT,CASSRLMAGGGTGELFF
-,TRBD1,TRBJ2-7,TRBV5-6,TGTGCCAGCAGCCAACAGGGGAGCTCCTACGAGCAGTACTTC,CASSQQGSSYEQYF
-,-,TRBJ1-1,TRBV13,TGTGCCAGCAGCCTCAGTTACACTGAAGCTTTCTTT,CASSLSYTEAFF
-,-,TRBJ2-5,TRBV5-6,TGTGCCAGCAGTCTGATCGAGGTCTCGCGGGACCATGGGGCCCAGTACTTC,CASSLIEVSRDHGAQYF
-,TRBD1,TRBJ2-3,TRBV19,TGTGCCAGTAGTGCAAACAGGGGTAGCACAGATACGCAGTATTTT,CASSANRGSTDTQYF
few,-,TRBJ1-6,TRBV4-2,TGTGCCAGCAGCCAAGAGCGCAGCAATTCACCCCTCCACTTT,CASSQERSNSPLHF
-,-,TRBJ2-3,TRBV10-3,TGTGCCATCAAAGGGGACGGCACAGATACGCAGTATTTT,CAIKGDGTDTQYF
-,-,TRBJ1-1,TRBV5-1,TGCGCCAGCAGCTTGGAGGGGACGAACACTGAAGCTTTCTTT,CASSLEGTNTEAFF
once,-,TRBJ1-5,TRBV24-1,TGTGCCACCAGTGGCGGTTACAATCAGCCCCAGCATTTT,CATSGGYNQPQHF
-,TRBD1,TRBJ2-2,TRBV9,TGTGCCAGCAGCGGACGGGACAGGGCCGTGGGGGACACCGGGGAGCTGTTTTTT,CASSGRDRAVGDTGELFF
-,-,TRBJ2-5,TRBV28,TGTGCCAGCAGGTCGACGCAAGAGACCCAGTACTTC,CASRSTQETQYF
-,-,TRBJ2-5,TRBV7-8,TGTGCCAGCAGCTTAGTTTCCAGCCAAGAGACCCAGTACTTC,CASSLVSSQETQYF
-,-,TRBJ2-1,TRBV4-1,TGCGCCAGCAGCCAAGGAGTTCAGGGGGGCTCCTACAATGAGCAGTTCTTC,CASSQGVQGGSYNEQFF
once,-,TRBJ2-2,TRBV5-1,TGCGCCAGCAGCTTGGCCGAGGCCGGGGAGCTGTTTTTT,CASSLAEAGELFF
-,-,TRBJ2-7,TRBV7-6,TGTGCCAGCAGCGACACAAACTCTTTCCACGAGCAGTACTTC,CASSDTNSFHEQYF
-,TRBD1,TRBJ1-2,TRBV7-9,TGTGCCAGCAGCTTCCCCTTCGACAGGGGGCTAATGGGTGATGGCTACACCTTC,CASSFPFDRGLMGDGYTF
once,-,TRBJ2-2,TRBV5-4,TGTGCCAGCAGCTTGGGTTTAGGGCGGCAAAACACCGGGGAGCTGTTTTTT,CASSLGLGRQNTGELFF
few,-,TRBJ2-2,TRBV5-1,TGCGCCAGCAGCCCCCTGACTGGGGACACCGGGGAGCTGTTTTTT,CASSPLTGDTGELFF
-,TRBD2,TRBJ2-1,TRBV18,TGTGCCAGCTCACGGGGACTAGCGGGGAACAATGAGCAGTTCTTC,CASSRGLAGNNEQFF
-,TRBD1,TRBJ1-2,TRBV12-5,TGTGCTAGTGGTTTGACTACTTGGAGTGGGACAGGGGTTGTAGCTAACTATGGCTACACCTTC,CASGLTTWSGTGVVANYGYTF
-,TRBD1,TRBJ1-2,TRBV30,TGTGCCTGGAGCCGGGACAGACCTTATGGCTACACCTTC,CAWSRDRPYGYTF
-,TRBD2,TRBJ2-2,TRBV7-8,TGTGCCAGCAGCTCTTCTAGCGGGCCGCTTAACACCGGGGAGCTGTTTTTT,CASSSSSGPLNTGELFF
-,-,TRBJ2-4,TRBV5-4,TGTGCCAGCAGCTTGGACAGGCAAAACATTCAGTACTTC,CASSLDRQNIQYF
-,-,TRBJ2-1,TRBV9,TGTGCCAGCAGCGGGACCCTCTCCTACAATGAGCAGTTCTTC,CASSGTLSYNEQFF
-,TRBD2,TRBJ2-2,TRBV19,TGTGCCAGTAGTAGACTAGCGGGGGGTTTGGGGGAGCTGTTTTTT,CASSRLAGGLGELFF
-,TRBD1,TRBJ2-3,TRBV5-1,TGCGCCAGCAGCTCGCCGGGACAGAGCACAGATACGCAGTATTTT,CASSSPGQSTDTQYF
-,-,TRBJ1-5,TRBV9,TGTGCCAGCAGCGACTCAGATGAAATAGTGGGGCGACCGGTTTATCCGGAAAGCAATCAGCCCCAGCATTTT,CASSDSDEIVGRPVYPESNQPQHF
-,-,TRBJ1-2,TRBV5-8,TGTGCCAGCAGCTTGCGGGGGCAAGTGGGCTACACCTTC,CASSLRGQVGYTF